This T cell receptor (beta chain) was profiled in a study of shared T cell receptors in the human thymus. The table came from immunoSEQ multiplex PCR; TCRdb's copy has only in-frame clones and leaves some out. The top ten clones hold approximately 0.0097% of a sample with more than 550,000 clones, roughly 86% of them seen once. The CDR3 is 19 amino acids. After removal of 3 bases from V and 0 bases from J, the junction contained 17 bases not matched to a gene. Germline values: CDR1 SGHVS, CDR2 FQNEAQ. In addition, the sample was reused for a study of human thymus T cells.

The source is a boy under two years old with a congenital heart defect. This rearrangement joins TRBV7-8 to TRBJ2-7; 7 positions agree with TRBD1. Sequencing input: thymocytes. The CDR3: CASSFPGWVGTASSYEQYF. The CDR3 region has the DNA TGTGCCAGCAGCTTCCCTGGTTGGGTTGGGACAGCGAGCTCCTACGAGCAGTACTTC.